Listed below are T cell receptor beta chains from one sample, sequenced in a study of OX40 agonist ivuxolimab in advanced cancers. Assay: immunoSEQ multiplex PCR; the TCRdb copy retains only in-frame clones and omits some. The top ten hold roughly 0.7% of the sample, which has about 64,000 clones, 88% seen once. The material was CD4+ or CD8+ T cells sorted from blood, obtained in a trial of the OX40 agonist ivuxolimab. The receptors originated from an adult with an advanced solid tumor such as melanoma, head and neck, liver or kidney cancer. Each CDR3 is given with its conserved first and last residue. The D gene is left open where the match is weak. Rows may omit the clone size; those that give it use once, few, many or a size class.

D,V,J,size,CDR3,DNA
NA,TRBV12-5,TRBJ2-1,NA,CASGSLAEGKGGQFF,TGTGCTAGTGGTTCACTAGCTGAAGGTAAGGGTGGTCAGTTCTTC
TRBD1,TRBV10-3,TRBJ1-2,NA,CAITGGGNYGYTF,TGTGCCATCACAGGGGGGGGTAACTATGGCTACACCTTC
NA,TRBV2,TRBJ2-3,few,CASSDWDTQYF,TGTGCCAGCAGTGACTGGGATACGCAGTATTTT
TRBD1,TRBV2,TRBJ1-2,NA,CASSDRGPHGYTF,TGTGCCAGCAGCGACAGGGGCCCACATGGCTACACCTTC
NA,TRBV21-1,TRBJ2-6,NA,CASSKLQRGSGANVLTF,TGTGCCAGCAGCAAACTACAGAGAGGTTCTGGGGCCAACGTCCTGACTTTC
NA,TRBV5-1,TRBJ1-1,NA,CASTPRGTRNTEAFF,TGCGCCAGCACCCCAAGGGGGACTCGGAACACTGAAGCTTTCTTT
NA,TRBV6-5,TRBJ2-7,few,CASSLRQPVWEQYF,TGTGCCAGCAGTCTTCGACAGCCAGTATGGGAGCAGTACTTC
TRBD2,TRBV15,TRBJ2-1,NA,CATSRDGAGEEDEQFF,TGTGCCACCAGCAGAGACGGAGCGGGAGAGGAGGATGAGCAGTTCTTC
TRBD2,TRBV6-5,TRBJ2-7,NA,CASRSTSGGSYEQYF,TGTGCCAGCAGATCTACTAGCGGGGGGTCCTACGAGCAGTACTTC
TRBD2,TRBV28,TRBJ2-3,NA,CASRSGTSGIKNTDTQYF,TGTGCCAGCAGAAGTGGGACTAGCGGGATAAAAAACACAGATACGCAGTATTTT
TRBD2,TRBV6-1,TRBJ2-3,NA,CASSETPPLAESTDTQYF,TGTGCCAGCAGTGAAACCCCTCCACTAGCGGAGAGCACAGATACGCAGTATTTT
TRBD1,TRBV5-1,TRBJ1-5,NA,CASSLAGQGNQPQHF,TGCGCCAGCAGCTTGGCGGGACAGGGGAATCAGCCCCAGCATTTT
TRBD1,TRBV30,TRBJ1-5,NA,CAWSEDRVNQPQHF,TGTGCCTGGAGTGAGGACAGGGTGAATCAGCCCCAGCATTTT
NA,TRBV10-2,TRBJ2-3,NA,CASSGTGARADTQYF,TGCGCCAGCAGTGGAACTGGGGCAAGAGCAGATACGCAGTATTTT
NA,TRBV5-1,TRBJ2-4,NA,CASSWARGQRADIQYF,TGCGCCAGCAGCTGGGCCAGGGGTCAGAGAGCGGACATTCAGTACTTC
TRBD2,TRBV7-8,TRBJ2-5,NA,CASSLPWVRAGGGETQYF,TGTGCCAGCAGCTTACCCTGGGTGAGAGCGGGAGGCGGAGAGACCCAGTACTTC
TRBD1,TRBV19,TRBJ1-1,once,CASSRGGGNTEAFF,TGTGCCAGTAGCAGGGGGGGCGGTAACACTGAAGCTTTCTTT
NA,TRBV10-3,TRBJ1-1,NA,CAISESNEEEAFF,TGTGCCATCAGTGAGTCGAATGAGGAGGAAGCTTTCTTT
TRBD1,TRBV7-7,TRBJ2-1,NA,CASSQPGQGHNEQFF,TGTGCTAGCAGCCAGCCGGGACAGGGACACAATGAGCAGTTCTTC
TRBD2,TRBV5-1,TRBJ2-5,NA,CASSRSGLAGDETQYF,TGCGCCAGCAGCAGAAGTGGCCTAGCGGGAGATGAGACCCAGTACTTC
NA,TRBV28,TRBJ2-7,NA,CASSLQGPYEQYF,TGTGCCAGCAGTTTACAGGGCCCGTACGAGCAGTACTTC
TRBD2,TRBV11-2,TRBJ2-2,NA,CASSGRGTSGTGELFF,TGTGCCAGCAGCGGGAGGGGGACTAGCGGAACCGGGGAGCTGTTTTTT
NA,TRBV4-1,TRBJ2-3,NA,CASREGGIATDTQYF,TGCGCCAGCAGGGAGGGCGGCATTGCCACAGATACGCAGTATTTT
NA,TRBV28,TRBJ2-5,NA,CASSSQLRGFGETQYF,TGTGCCAGCAGTTCCCAACTCCGCGGGTTCGGTGAGACCCAGTACTTC
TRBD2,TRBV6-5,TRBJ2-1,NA,CASSVTSGRGQFF,TGTGCCAGCAGTGTGACTAGCGGGAGGGGGCAGTTCTTC
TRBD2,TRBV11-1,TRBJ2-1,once,CASSSGLGLAGYNEQFF,TGTGCCAGCAGCTCGGGCTTAGGACTAGCGGGTTACAATGAGCAGTTCTTC
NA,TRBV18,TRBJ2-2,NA,CASSPVQGSGELFF,TGTGCCAGCTCACCAGTGCAGGGGTCCGGGGAGCTGTTTTTT
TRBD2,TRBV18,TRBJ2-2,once,CASSPRASGTNTGELFF,TGTGCCAGCTCACCTCGGGCTAGCGGGACTAACACCGGGGAGCTGTTTTTT
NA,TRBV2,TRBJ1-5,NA,CASSEEVGNQPQHF,TGTGCCAGCAGTGAGGAGGTTGGCAATCAGCCCCAGCATTTT
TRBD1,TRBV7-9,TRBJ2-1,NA,CASSLSQGAANEQFF,TGTGCCAGCAGCTTATCGCAGGGGGCGGCCAATGAGCAGTTCTTC
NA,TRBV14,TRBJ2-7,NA,CASVKGLTYEQYF,TGTGCCAGCGTAAAAGGGCTAACCTACGAGCAGTACTTC
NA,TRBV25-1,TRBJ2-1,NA,CASSEFGGDYNEQFF,TGTGCCAGCAGTGAATTTGGCGGGGACTACAATGAGCAGTTCTTC
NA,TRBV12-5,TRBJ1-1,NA,CASGLGGAGNTEAFF,TGTGCTAGTGGTTTGGGGGGGGCAGGGAACACTGAAGCTTTCTTT
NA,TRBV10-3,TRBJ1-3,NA,CATRGEGTGNTIYF,TGTGCCACCCGAGGGGAGGGGACTGGAAACACCATATATTTT
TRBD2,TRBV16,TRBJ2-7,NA,CASSHSGSSYEQYF,TGTGCCAGCAGCCACAGCGGGAGCTCCTACGAGCAGTACTTC
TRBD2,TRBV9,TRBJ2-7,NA,CASSVGLAGIYEQYF,TGTGCCAGCAGCGTAGGGCTAGCGGGAATCTACGAGCAGTACTTC
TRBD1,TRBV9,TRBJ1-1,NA,CASSEPGQLNTEAFF,TGTGCCAGCAGCGAACCGGGACAGTTGAACACTGAAGCTTTCTTT
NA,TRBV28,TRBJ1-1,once,CASSFRGWRTEAFF,TGTGCCAGCAGTTTCAGGGGTTGGAGAACTGAAGCTTTCTTT
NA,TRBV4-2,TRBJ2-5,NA,CASSLAGTQETQYF,TGTGCCAGCAGCTTGGCGGGTACACAAGAGACCCAGTACTTC
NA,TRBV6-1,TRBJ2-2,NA,CASSEAHRTLTGELFF,TGTGCCAGCAGTGAAGCTCACAGGACTCTCACCGGGGAGCTGTTTTTT
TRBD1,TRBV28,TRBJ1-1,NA,CASSFLVRDREAFF,TGTGCCAGCAGTTTCCTAGTCCGGGACAGGGAAGCTTTCTTT
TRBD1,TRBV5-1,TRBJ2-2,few,CASSLETGILTGELFF,TGCGCCAGCAGCTTGGAGACAGGGATTCTGACCGGGGAGCTGTTTTTT